This T cell receptor (beta chain) was captured in a study of radiation and T cells in renal cell carcinoma. A word on this clone: What it binds is unknown.

The time point: baseline pretreatment blood. Indicated treatment: 15 Gy SBRT to primary tumor, nephrectomy 4 weeks later. The tumor was a clear cell renal cell carcinoma. The method was immunoSEQ multiplex PCR; TCRdb's version includes in-frame clones alone and lacks a portion of them. Found here are some 100,000 clones, about 79% of them singletons; the top ten hold less than 7%. Germline V gene lookup returns CDR1 SGHDT and CDR2 YYEEEE. Trimming cost V 1 base and J 3 bases, with 11 bases left between them. The CDR3 is 14 residues long. Study-wide findings and caveats: Pretreatment tumor biopsies were lacking, so baseline clonotypes are unknown.

The chain recombines TRBV5-6 with TRBJ2-7; tentatively, D is TRBD1 (5 bases). Sequences were derived from blood, sampled from a patient whose treatment included radiotherapy and nephrectomy. The sequence came from a man aged 55 to 69 with renal cell carcinoma. CDR3 nucleotide sequence: TGTGCCAGCAGCTTGACAGGTGGTAACTACGAGCAGTACTTC. This sequence encodes CASSLTGGNYEQYF.